Listed below are T cell receptor beta chains from one sample, sequenced in a study of blood T cell repertoires in COVID-19. The table came from immunoSEQ multiplex PCR; TCRdb's copy has only in-frame clones and leaves some out. In the table there are some 260,000 clones, around 90% of which are singletons. The sample comprised PBMCs or T cells enriched from blood (not recorded which). These receptors were collected from a woman between 18 and 29 years old who had recovered from COVID-19. The CDR3 runs from the conserved cysteine through the conserved F or W. A D gene is named only where the DNA matches it firmly. Size is omitted from some rows. Given values are once, few, many or a class for expanded clones.

clone size,D gene,J gene,V gene,CDR3 protein,CDR3 DNA
-,-,TRBJ2-1,TRBV11-1,CASSASAITSYNEQFF,TGTGCCAGCAGCGCTAGCGCAATAACGTCCTACAATGAGCAGTTCTTC
-,TRBD1,TRBJ1-2,TRBV18,CASSPGQIYGYTF,TGTGCCAGCTCACCGGGACAGATCTATGGCTACACCTTC
-,-,TRBJ2-1,TRBV28,CASSLGQNYNEQFF,TGTGCCAGCAGTTTGGGGCAAAATTACAATGAGCAGTTCTTC
-,-,TRBJ1-2,TRBV7-2,CASSPPLGREGFGYTF,TGTGCCAGCAGCCCCCCTCTTGGCAGGGAAGGTTTTGGCTACACCTTC
-,TRBD1,TRBJ1-6,TRBV28,CASSILTGVESPLHF,TGTGCCAGCAGTATTCTGACAGGGGTGGAGTCACCCCTCCACTTT
-,TRBD2,TRBJ2-3,TRBV5-1,CASSFGGTSGTDTQYF,TGCGCCAGCAGCTTTGGCGGGACTAGCGGGACAGATACGCAGTATTTT
-,TRBD2,TRBJ2-4,TRBV4-1,CASSPLRLAVPSKAKNIQYF,TGCGCCAGCAGCCCACTACGACTAGCGGTCCCATCGAAAGCCAAAAACATTCAGTACTTC
-,TRBD2,TRBJ2-5,TRBV3-1/TRBV3-2,CASSQAAGGGETQYF,TGTGCCAGCAGCCAAGCTGCGGGAGGTGGAGAGACCCAGTACTTC
-,TRBD2,TRBJ2-1,TRBV9,CASSPSGGPYNEQFF,TGTGCCAGCAGCCCCAGCGGGGGTCCCTACAATGAGCAGTTCTTC
-,-,TRBJ1-4,TRBV9,CASSPQAGSSLQKLFF,TGTGCCAGCAGCCCCCAGGCGGGCAGTTCATTGCAGAAACTGTTTTTT
-,-,TRBJ1-3,TRBV6-5,CASNPTGHSGNTIYF,TGTGCCAGCAACCCAACAGGCCACTCTGGAAACACCATATATTTT
-,-,TRBJ2-2,TRBV7-3,CASSLLGQNTGELFF,TGTGCCAGCAGCCTACTGGGACAGAACACCGGGGAGCTGTTTTTT
-,-,TRBJ2-5,TRBV5-1,CASSPPGGTGTQYF,TGCGCCAGCAGCCCGCCGGGGGGCACGGGGACCCAGTACTTC
once,-,TRBJ1-1,TRBV9,CASSVQGIGEAFF,TGTGCCAGCAGCGTGCAGGGTATTGGAGAAGCTTTCTTT
-,TRBD2,TRBJ2-7,TRBV2,CASSRGAGLAGYGHEQYF,TGTGCCAGCAGCCGAGGAGCGGGACTAGCGGGATACGGCCACGAGCAGTACTTC
-,TRBD2,TRBJ2-1,TRBV4-1,CASSQRYRTSGNLNEQFF,TGCGCCAGCAGCCAAAGGTACAGGACTAGCGGGAATTTGAATGAGCAGTTCTTC
-,TRBD2,TRBJ2-7,TRBV5-1,CASSPGGGREVHEQYF,TGCGCCAGCAGCCCCGGGGGTGGTCGGGAGGTACACGAGCAGTACTTC
-,TRBD1,TRBJ1-1,TRBV4-2,CASSQDRGVSAEAFF,TGTGCCAGCAGCCAGGACAGGGGGGTCTCTGCTGAAGCTTTCTTT
-,TRBD2,TRBJ2-3,TRBV4-1,CASSRPGLAGGGVADTQYF,TGCGCCAGCAGCCGCCCCGGACTAGCGGGGGGAGGGGTTGCAGATACGCAGTATTTT
once,TRBD1,TRBJ2-2,TRBV3-1/TRBV3-2,CASSRYRGGGELFF,TGTGCCAGCAGCCGTTACAGGGGTGGCGGGGAGCTGTTTTTT
once,-,TRBJ2-7,TRBV14,CASSQETGRDYEQYF,TGTGCCAGCAGCCAAGAGACTGGCAGGGATTACGAGCAGTACTTC
-,TRBD1,TRBJ2-5,TRBV29-1,CTGGSRETQYF,TGCACAGGGGGTTCCAGGGAGACCCAGTACTTC
-,-,TRBJ1-2,TRBV29-1,CSVTGPYGYTF,TGCAGCGTCACAGGGCCATATGGCTACACCTTC
-,-,TRBJ1-2,TRBV27,CASSLSPGGGLSGYTF,TGTGCCAGCAGTTTATCCCCTGGCGGGGGGCTTAGTGGCTACACCTTC
-,-,TRBJ2-3,TRBV6-2/TRBV6-3,CASSYSSATQYF,TGTGCCAGCAGTTACTCTAGCGCTACGCAGTATTTT
-,TRBD1,TRBJ2-7,TRBV7-3,CASRLRTGGNYEQYF,TGTGCCAGCAGACTAAGGACAGGGGGTAATTACGAGCAGTACTTC
-,-,TRBJ2-3,TRBV11-3,CASSLGGGAQYF,TGTGCCAGCAGCTTGGGTGGCGGGGCGCAGTATTTT
-,-,TRBJ2-7,TRBV12-3/TRBV12-4,CASSSTGTYEQYF,TGTGCCAGCAGTTCGACGGGTACCTACGAGCAGTACTTC
-,TRBD2,TRBJ2-3,TRBV7-9,CASSPEAGGIPDTQYF,TGTGCCAGCAGCCCGGAAGCGGGGGGGATCCCAGATACGCAGTATTTT
-,-,TRBJ1-3,TRBV19,CASGALRSGNTIYF,TGTGCAAGTGGGGCATTAAGGTCTGGAAACACCATATATTTT
-,-,TRBJ1-1,TRBV11-1,CASSSTDQVGAFF,TGTGCCAGCAGCTCAACGGATCAGGTGGGAGCTTTCTTT
-,TRBD2,TRBJ2-2,TRBV6-6,CASSSGANTGELFF,TGTGCCAGTTCTAGCGGGGCAAACACCGGGGAGCTGTTTTTT
-,-,TRBJ1-3,TRBV3-1/TRBV3-2,CASSQDRGEGNTIYF,TGTGCCAGCAGCCAAGACAGGGGCGAAGGAAACACCATATATTTT
-,-,TRBJ2-6,TRBV6-2/TRBV6-3,CASSYSTGAGLYSGANVLTF,TGTGCCAGCAGTTACTCGACCGGGGCAGGACTATACTCTGGGGCCAACGTCCTGACTTTC
-,TRBD1,TRBJ2-3,TRBV19,CASRDRDSSTDTQYF,TGTGCCAGTAGGGATAGGGACAGTAGCACAGATACGCAGTATTTT